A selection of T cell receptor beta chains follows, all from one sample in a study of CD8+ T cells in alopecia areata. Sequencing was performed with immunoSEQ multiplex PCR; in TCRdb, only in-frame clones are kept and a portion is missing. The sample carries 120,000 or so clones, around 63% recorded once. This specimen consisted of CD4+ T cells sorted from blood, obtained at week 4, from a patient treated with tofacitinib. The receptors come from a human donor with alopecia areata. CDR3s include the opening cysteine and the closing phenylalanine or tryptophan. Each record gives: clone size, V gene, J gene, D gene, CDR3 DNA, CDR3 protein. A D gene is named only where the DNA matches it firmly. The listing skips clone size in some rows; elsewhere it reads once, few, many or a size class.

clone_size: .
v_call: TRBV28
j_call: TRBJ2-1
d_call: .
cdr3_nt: TGTGCCAGCAGCTCTAGGTCCGGGTCGGAGCAGTTCTTC
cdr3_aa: CASSSRSGSEQFF

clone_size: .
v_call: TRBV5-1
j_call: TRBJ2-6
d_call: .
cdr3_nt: TGCGCCAGCAGCTTGGATAATCCTGGGGCCAACGTCCTGACTTTC
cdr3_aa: CASSLDNPGANVLTF

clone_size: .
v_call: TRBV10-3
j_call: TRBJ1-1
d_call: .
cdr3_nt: TGTGCCATCAGTGAGTCGACTGGATCCACTGAAGCTTTCTTT
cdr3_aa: CAISESTGSTEAFF

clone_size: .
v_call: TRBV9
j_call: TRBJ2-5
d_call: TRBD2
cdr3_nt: TGTGCCAGCAGCGTACAGGCGGGAGATATGCAAGAGACCCAGTACTTC
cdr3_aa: CASSVQAGDMQETQYF

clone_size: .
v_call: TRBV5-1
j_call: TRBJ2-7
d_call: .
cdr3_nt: TGCGCCAGCAGCTTGAGGGGTGTCGGGCCGAGCTCCTACGAGCAGTACTTC
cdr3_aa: CASSLRGVGPSSYEQYF

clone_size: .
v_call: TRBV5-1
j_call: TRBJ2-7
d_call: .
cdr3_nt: TGCGCCAGCGGGTCCCCCGGGTTCGAGCAGTACTTC
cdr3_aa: CASGSPGFEQYF

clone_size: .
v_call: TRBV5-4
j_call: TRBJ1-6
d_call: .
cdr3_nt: TGTGCCAGCAGCTTGCCAGATTCTTCACCCCTCCACTTT
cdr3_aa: CASSLPDSSPLHF

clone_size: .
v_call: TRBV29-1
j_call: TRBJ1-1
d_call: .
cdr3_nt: TGCAGCGTTGCCAGAGTTGAAGCTTTCTTT
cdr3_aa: CSVARVEAFF

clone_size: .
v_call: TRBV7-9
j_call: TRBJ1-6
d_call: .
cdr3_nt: TGTGCCAGCAGCTTAGAACCGGGCTCCGGCGGGAGAACCCTCCACTTT
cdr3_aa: CASSLEPGSGGRTLHF

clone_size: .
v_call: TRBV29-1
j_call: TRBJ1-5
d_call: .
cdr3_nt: TGCAGCGTTGCAGACGGGAATCAGCCCCAGCATTTT
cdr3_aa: CSVADGNQPQHF

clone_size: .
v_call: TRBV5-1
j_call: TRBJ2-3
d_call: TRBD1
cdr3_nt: TGCGCCAGCAGCCCGGGACAGCTGGGAGATACGCAGTATTTT
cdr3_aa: CASSPGQLGDTQYF

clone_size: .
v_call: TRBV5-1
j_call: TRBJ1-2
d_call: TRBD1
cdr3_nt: TGCGCCAGCAGCTTGTTGGGACAGGGGACCAGCAGCTACACCTTC
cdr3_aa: CASSLLGQGTSSYTF

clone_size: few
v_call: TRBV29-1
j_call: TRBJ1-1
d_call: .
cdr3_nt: TGCAGCTCCCTGGGGGGGGGCGATACTGAAGCTTTCTTT
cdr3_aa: CSSLGGGDTEAFF

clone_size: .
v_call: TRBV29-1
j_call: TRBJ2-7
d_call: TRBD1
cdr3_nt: TGCAGCGTCACAGGGGCCCCCCGTGGTGGGCAGTACTTC
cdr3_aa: CSVTGAPRGGQYF

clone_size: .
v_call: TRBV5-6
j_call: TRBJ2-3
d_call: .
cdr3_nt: TGTGCCAGCAGCTTAGACCTCACGCAGTATTTT
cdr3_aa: CASSLDLTQYF

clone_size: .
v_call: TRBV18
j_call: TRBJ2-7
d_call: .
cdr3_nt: TGTGCCAGCTCACCAGAACCGGACGGCTACGAGCAGTACTTC
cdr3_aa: CASSPEPDGYEQYF

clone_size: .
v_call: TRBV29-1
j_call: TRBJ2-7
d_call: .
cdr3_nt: TGCAGCGTTGCAGCGGGCACCGTCTACGAGCAGTACTTC
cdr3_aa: CSVAAGTVYEQYF

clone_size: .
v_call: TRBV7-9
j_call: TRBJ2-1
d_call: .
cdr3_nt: TGTGCCAGCAGCCCGGAAGGATCCGAGCAGTTCTTC
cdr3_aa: CASSPEGSEQFF

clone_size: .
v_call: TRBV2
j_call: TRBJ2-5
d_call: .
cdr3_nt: TGTGCCAGCAGTGAAGTCGTCCCCATCGAGACCCAGTACTTC
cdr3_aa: CASSEVVPIETQYF

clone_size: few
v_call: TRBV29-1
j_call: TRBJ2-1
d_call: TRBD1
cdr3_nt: TGCAGCGTCACACTGCCGGGACAGCAGTACAATGAGCAGTTCTTC
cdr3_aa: CSVTLPGQQYNEQFF

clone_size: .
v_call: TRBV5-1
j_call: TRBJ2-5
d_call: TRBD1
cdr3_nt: TGCGCCAGCAGCACCACAGGGGTGTGGGAGACCCAGTACTTC
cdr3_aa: CASSTTGVWETQYF

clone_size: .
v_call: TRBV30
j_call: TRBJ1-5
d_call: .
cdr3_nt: TGTGCCTGGAGTCGTCAGGGGTATAGCAATCAGCCCCAGCATTTT
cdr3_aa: CAWSRQGYSNQPQHF

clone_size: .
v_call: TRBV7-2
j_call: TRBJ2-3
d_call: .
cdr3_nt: TGTGCCAGCAGCCTACGCACAGATACGCAGTATTTT
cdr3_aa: CASSLRTDTQYF

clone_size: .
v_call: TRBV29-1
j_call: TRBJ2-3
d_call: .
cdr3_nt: TGCAGTACCGTGGCAGATACGCAGTATTTT
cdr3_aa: CSTVADTQYF

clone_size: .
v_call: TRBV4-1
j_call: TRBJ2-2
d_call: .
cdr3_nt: TGCGCCAGCAGCCAAGGTGCGAACACCGGGGAGCTGTTTTTT
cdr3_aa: CASSQGANTGELFF

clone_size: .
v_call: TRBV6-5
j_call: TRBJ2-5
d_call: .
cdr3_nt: TGTGCCAGCAGTTCATACCCGGACTACGGACAAGAGACCCAGTACTTC
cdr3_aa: CASSSYPDYGQETQYF

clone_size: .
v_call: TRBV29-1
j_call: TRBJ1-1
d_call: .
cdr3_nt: TGCAGCGTGCACAGGGAGCACACTGAAGCTTTCTTT
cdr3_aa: CSVHREHTEAFF

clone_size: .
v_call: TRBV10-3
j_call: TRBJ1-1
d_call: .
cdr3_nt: TGTGCCATCAGCGTCGGGAGGGACACTGAAGCTTTCTTT
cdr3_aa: CAISVGRDTEAFF

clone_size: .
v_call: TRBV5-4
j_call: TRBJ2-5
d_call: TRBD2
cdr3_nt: TGTGCCAGCAGCGAAGGAGCGGGGCCGGGGGAAGAGACCCAGTACTTC
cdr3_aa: CASSEGAGPGEETQYF

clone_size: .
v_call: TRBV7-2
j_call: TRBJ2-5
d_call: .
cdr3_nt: TGTGCCAGCAGCCGCCCAGGAGAGACCCAGTACTTC
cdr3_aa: CASSRPGETQYF

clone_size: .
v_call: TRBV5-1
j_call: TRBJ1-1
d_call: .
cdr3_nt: TGCGCCAGCCGACGGGACACTGAAGCTTTCTTT
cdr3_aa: CASRRDTEAFF

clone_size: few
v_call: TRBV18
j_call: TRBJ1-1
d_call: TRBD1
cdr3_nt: TGTGCCAGCTCATCCAGGGGGAGGTTCGACACTGAAGCTTTCTTT
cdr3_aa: CASSSRGRFDTEAFF

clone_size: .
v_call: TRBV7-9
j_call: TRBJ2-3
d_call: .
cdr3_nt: TGTGCCAGCAGCTTAGACGTCGGGACTCGGAGCACAGATACGCAGTATTTT
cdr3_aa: CASSLDVGTRSTDTQYF

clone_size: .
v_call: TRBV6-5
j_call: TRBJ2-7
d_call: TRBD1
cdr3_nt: TGTGCCAGCAGGGGGACAGGGGGAGGAAACGAGCAGTACTTC
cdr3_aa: CASRGTGGGNEQYF

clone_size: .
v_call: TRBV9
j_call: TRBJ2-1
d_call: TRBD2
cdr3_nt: TGTGCCAGCAGCGTAGCGCCTAGCGGGTACAATGAGCAGTTCTTC
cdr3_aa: CASSVAPSGYNEQFF

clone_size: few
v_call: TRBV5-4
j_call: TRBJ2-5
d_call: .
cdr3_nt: TGTGCCAGCAGCCCTGACACCGCCCAAGAGACCCAGTACTTC
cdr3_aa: CASSPDTAQETQYF

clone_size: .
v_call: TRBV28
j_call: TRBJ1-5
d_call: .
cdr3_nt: TGTGCCAGCAGTTTGTTGGGAGGGAATAGCAATCAGCCCCAGCATTTT
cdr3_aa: CASSLLGGNSNQPQHF

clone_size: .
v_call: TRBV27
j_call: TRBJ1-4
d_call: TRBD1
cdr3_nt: TGTGCCAGCAGTTTCCTACAGGGGGCTAGTGAAAAACTGTTTTTT
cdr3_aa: CASSFLQGASEKLFF

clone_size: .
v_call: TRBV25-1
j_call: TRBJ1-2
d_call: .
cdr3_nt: TGTGCCAGCAGTGAATCTGGGGGGCCCTATGGCTACACCTTC
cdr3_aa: CASSESGGPYGYTF

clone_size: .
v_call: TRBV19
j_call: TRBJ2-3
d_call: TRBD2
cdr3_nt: TGTGCCAGTAGTATTGGACTAGCTGAAACAGATACGCAGTATTTT
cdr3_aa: CASSIGLAETDTQYF

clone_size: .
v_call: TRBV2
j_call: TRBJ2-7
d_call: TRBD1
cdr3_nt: TGTGCCAGCAGAAAGGGACAGCAATCCTACGAGCAGTACTTC
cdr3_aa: CASRKGQQSYEQYF

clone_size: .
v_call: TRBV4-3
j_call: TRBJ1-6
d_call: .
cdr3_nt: TGCGCCAGCAGTCTTTGGATGGGTCAGAATTCACCCCTCCACTTT
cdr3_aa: CASSLWMGQNSPLHF

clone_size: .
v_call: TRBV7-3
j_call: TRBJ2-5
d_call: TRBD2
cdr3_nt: TGTGCCAGCGGAAGCGGGGGGCAAGAGACCCAGTACTTC
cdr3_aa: CASGSGGQETQYF

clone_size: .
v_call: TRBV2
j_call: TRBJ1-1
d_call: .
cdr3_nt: TGTGCCAGCAGTGAAGCGGGTGTGCAGTCCACTGAAGCTTTCTTT
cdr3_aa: CASSEAGVQSTEAFF

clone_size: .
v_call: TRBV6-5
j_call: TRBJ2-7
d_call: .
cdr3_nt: TGTGCCAGCAGTTACTCGGCGGCAGGGGTCCTCTACGAGCAGTACTTC
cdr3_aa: CASSYSAAGVLYEQYF

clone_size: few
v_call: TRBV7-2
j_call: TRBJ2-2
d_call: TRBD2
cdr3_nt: TGTGCCAGCAGCCAAGTAGCGGGAGGGAACACCGGGGAGCTGTTTTTT
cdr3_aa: CASSQVAGGNTGELFF

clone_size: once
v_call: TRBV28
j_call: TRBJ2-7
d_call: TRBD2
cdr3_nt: TGTGCCAGCAGTCCGGGGACTAGTGCTTCCTACGAGCAGTACTTC
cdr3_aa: CASSPGTSASYEQYF

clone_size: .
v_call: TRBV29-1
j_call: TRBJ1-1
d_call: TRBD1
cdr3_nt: TGCAGCGTCAGACAGGGGCGAGGGAACACTGAAGCTTTCTTT
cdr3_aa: CSVRQGRGNTEAFF

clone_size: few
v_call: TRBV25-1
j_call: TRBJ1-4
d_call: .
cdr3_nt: TGTGCCAGCAGTGAGAGGGCTCGAAGAGGAAAACTGTTTTTT
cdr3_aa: CASSERARRGKLFF

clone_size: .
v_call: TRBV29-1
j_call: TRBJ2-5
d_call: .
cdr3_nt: TGCAGCGTTCTACGAACGACCCCGGGGGAGACCCAGTACTTC
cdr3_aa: CSVLRTTPGETQYF

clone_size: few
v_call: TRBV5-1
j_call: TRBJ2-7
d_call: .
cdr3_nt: TGCGCCAGCAGCGAGGACCTCCAGGAGCAGTACTTC
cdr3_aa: CASSEDLQEQYF

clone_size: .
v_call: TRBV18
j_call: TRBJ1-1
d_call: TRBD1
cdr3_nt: TGTGCCAGCTCACCACCGGGCAGGGGGCGTGGCACTGAAGCTTTCTTT
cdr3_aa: CASSPPGRGRGTEAFF

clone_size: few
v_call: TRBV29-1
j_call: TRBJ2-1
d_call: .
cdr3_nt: TGCAGCGTTGATAAGGGCCGCAATGAGCAGTTCTTC
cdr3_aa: CSVDKGRNEQFF

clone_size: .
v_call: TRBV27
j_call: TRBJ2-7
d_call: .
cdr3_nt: TGTGCCAGCATGAATCCACCCTACGAGCAGTACTTC
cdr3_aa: CASMNPPYEQYF